The TCR beta chain described here comes from a study of identical twins. Unique molecular identifiers were present on the cDNA, and a universal primer site came from template switching. Each CDR3 protein gets one entry after TCRdb re-called the 5' RACE reads with MiXCR. The repertoire consists of a few hundred thousand distinct CDR3 sequences, with about 15% occurring once and the leading ten covering 0.44%. Germline V gene data show CDR1 as DFQATT and CDR2 as SNEGSKA (reference sequence). The CDR3 is made up of 13 amino acids. V gave up 6 bases and J gave up 6 bases, with 18 bases separating them. This clonotype was found once. The sample also formed part of further work on yellow fever vaccine responses in identical twins. From that second work: In identical twins, vaccine T cell responses appeared partly shared and partly individual.

The TCR sequence derives from a woman aged 18-29 years in good health. The sequencing sample was made of CD4+ T cells sorted from blood. This chain joins TRBV20-1 and TRBJ2-7; D may correspond to TRBD1 or TRBD2 (6 bases each). The CDR3 sequence: CSALGGGGLEQYF. The DNA of the CDR3 is TGCAGTGCCCTGGGGGGCGGCGGGCTCGAGCAGTACTTC.